Below, one T cell receptor (beta chain) is given with its context. Its antigen is currently unknown. The CDR3 has 15 residues. The V and J ends lost 6 bases and 5 bases, in that order; junction bases with no gene match: 9. Germline V CDR1 and CDR2: DFQATT, SNEGSKA (reference sequence). The sample originates from a study of T-cell memory formation after mild COVID-19. In the study overall: Each donor largely had its own TCR clusters. Broader study findings: What remained unconfirmed was the SARS-CoV-2 specificity of second-wave clones peaking on day 37.

TCRdb re-called the 5' RACE reads with MiXCR, one entry per CDR3 protein. Of roughly 600,000 distinct CDR3 sequences listed, roughly 17% are singletons. The sequence was collected from an adult woman who had mild COVID-19 (a few samples of this study predate the infection). Cell type and time point are not known. Sequenced sample: PBMCs or a T cell subset sorted from them (not recorded which). The V and J genes are TRBV20-1 and TRBJ2-1; 11 bases line up with TRBD2. This CDR3 is CSAPIAGGPHNEQFF. CDR3 nucleotide sequence: TGCAGTGCCCCGATAGCGGGAGGGCCCCACAATGAGCAGTTCTTC.